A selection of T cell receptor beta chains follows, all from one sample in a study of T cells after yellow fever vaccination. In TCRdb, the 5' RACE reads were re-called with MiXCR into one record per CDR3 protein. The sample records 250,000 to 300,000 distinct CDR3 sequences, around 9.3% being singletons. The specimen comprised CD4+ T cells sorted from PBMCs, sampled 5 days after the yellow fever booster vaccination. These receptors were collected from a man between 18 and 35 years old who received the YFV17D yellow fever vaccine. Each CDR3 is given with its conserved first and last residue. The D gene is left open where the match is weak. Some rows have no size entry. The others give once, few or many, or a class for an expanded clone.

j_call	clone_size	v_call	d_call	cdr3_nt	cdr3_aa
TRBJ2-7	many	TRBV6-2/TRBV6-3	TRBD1	TGTGCCAGCAGTTACGGGACAGACACCTACGAGCAGTACTTC	CASSYGTDTYEQYF
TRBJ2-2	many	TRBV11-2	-	TGTGCCAGCAGCCCAGGACAGCGGAACACCGGGGAGCTGTTTTTT	CASSPGQRNTGELFF
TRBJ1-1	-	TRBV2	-	TGTGCCAGCAGGGGAGCGGGGAATCTGGGGGAAGCTTTCTTT	CASRGAGNLGEAFF
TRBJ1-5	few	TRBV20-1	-	TGCAGTGCCGATTCGGGGAAAAGCAGGACGAGCAATCAGCCCCAGCATTTT	CSADSGKSRTSNQPQHF
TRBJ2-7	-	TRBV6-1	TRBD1	TGTGCCAGCAGATCCAGAGGGACAGGGTTCCACGAGCAGTACTTC	CASRSRGTGFHEQYF
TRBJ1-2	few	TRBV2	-	TGTGCCAGCAGTGAATTGACCGCCGACTATGGCTACACCTTC	CASSELTADYGYTF
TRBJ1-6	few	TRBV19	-	TGTGCCAGTAGTAAGCGGACAGATTCACCCCTCCACTTT	CASSKRTDSPLHF
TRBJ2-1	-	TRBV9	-	TGTGCCAGCAGCGTAGGCCTCGGATCCTACAATGAGCAGTTCTTC	CASSVGLGSYNEQFF
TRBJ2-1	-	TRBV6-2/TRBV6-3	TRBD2	TGTGCCAGCAGTAGACTAGCGGGGGCATACAATGAGCAGTTCTTC	CASSRLAGAYNEQFF
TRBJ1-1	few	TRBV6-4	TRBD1	TGTGCCAGACTACGGGACAGCCTTCTTTTCTTT	CARLRDSLLFF
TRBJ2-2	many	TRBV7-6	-	TGTGCCAGCAGCTTGAACAGGAACACCGGGGAGCTGTTTTTT	CASSLNRNTGELFF
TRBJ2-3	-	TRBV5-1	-	TGCGCCAGCAGCTCCCGGACAGACTCCACAGATACGCAGTATTTT	CASSSRTDSTDTQYF
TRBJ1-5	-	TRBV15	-	TGTGCCACCAGCAGGGGACAGCCCCAGCATTTT	CATSRGQPQHF
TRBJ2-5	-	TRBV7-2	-	TGTGCCAGCAGCTTATGGCAGGGTACGATTTATGAGACCCAGTACTTC	CASSLWQGTIYETQYF
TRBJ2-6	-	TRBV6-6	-	TGTGCCAGCAGTTACCCGAGTACCGGGGCCAACGTCCTGACTTTC	CASSYPSTGANVLTF
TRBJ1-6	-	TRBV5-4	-	TGTGCCAGCAGCGATAGAATAGCCTCAAATTCACCCCTCCACTTT	CASSDRIASNSPLHF
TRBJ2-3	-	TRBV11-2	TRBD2	TGTGCCAGCAGCCCACTAGCGGCTAGCACAGATACGCAGTATTTT	CASSPLAASTDTQYF
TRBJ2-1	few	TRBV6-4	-	TGTGCCAGCAGTCGGGAGCCGAGGAGTGATGAGCAGTTCTTC	CASSREPRSDEQFF
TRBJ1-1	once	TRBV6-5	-	TGTGCCAGCAGTTACTCTCGGGGGTCTATGAACACTGAAGCTTTCTTT	CASSYSRGSMNTEAFF
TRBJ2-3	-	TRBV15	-	TGTGCCACCAGCAGAGATTTGATTAGCACAGATACGCAGTATTTT	CATSRDLISTDTQYF
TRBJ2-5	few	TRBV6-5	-	TGTGCCAGCAGGGACACAGGGGGGGGAGAGACCCAGTACTTC	CASRDTGGGETQYF
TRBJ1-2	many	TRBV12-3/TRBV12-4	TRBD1	TGTGCCAGCAGTCTTCGACAGGGTTATGGCTACACCTTC	CASSLRQGYGYTF
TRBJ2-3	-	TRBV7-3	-	TGTGCCAGCAGCTTAGCCCTGACTAGTGGGGGCATAGATACGCAGTATTTT	CASSLALTSGGIDTQYF